Sequencing of this T cell receptor beta chain was carried out in a study of neurological immune-mediated disorders. The team produced cDNA through 5'RACE using 10-nucleotide random UMIs. TCRdb re-called the 5' RACE reads through MiXCR, storing one row per CDR3 protein. This table holds about 46,000 distinct CDR3 sequences, 1.9% found once. This clonotype came up many times. The receptor was derived from a middle-aged woman with multiple sclerosis. Sequencing input: PBMCs.

The CDR3 is CASSTGQGNGYTF. CDR3 bases: TGCGCCAGCAGCACGGGACAGGGGAATGGCTACACCTTC. This chain links TRBV5-1 with TRBJ1-2, with TRBD1 identical over 10 bases. CDR1 and CDR2 (germline): SGHRS, YFSETQ. V trimming: 4 bases; J trimming: 6 bases; junction bases outside the gene matches: 3. This CDR3 spans 13 amino acids.